This T cell receptor beta chain was captured by sequencing in a study of CD8+CD57+ T cells in acquired aplastic anemia. Patients chosen for sequencing had CD8+CD57+ cells that had expanded, as shown by flow cytometry. Both TCR beta VDJ combination and CDR3 sequence profiling were carried out. Genomic DNA was the template for this profiling. TCRdb independently ran MiXCR on the reads; one entry per CDR3 protein. The sample has more than 70,000 distinct CDR3 sequences; roughly 72% are singletons. The V gene's germline CDR1 is LGHNA and CDR2 YNFKEQ. CDR3 size: 13 residues. Trimming took 0 bases from V and 5 from J, leaving 7 bases between them.

The sequencing input was sorted CD4+, CD8+, or CD8+CD57+ T cells (not recorded which) from PBMCs. The TCR originated in a human donor with aplastic anemia. V gene TRBV4-2 combines with J gene TRBJ2-5; no reliable D call. The CDR3: CASSQDGEETQYF. The CDR3 DNA sequence: TGTGCCAGCAGCCAAGATGGCGAGGAGACCCAGTACTTC.